This T cell receptor beta chain was recorded in a study of blood T cell repertoires in COVID-19 (TCRdb year 2020). Background for the entire study: Collaborator samples came from the United States, Italy and Spain and covered acute and convalescent phases of COVID-19. HLA class I and class II types, where available, came from metadata supplied by the sample provider rather than from assay-based typing. A freely available public database, intended as a resource for researchers studying the immune response to SARS-CoV-2, is where the repertoires were released. Subjects who had been exposed to COVID-19, were actively infected with it, or had recovered from it provided the deeply sampled blood TCRbeta repertoires that made up the dataset. A de-identified subject ID, COVID-19 status, age in years and sex were almost always included in the sample metadata. The samples were drawn from the first 160 participants of the ongoing ImmuneRACE study and from 1,254 subjects provided by 6 global collaborators. The material from the prospective study consisted of cDNA or gDNA derived from T cells, B-cell-depleted T cells, or PBMCs.

TCRbeta CDR3 regions were amplified from genomic DNA by means of the immunoSEQ Assay, a bias-controlled multiplex PCR. Processing in the source paper ran as follows. The number of nucleated cells in each sample was estimated from the amplification of reference gene primers within the assay. Sequence reads were collapsed and filtered to measure the absolute abundance of every unique TCRbeta CDR3 rearrangement. Productive Simpson clonality was computed per sample as the square root of Simpson's diversity index over productive rearrangements. What TCRdb holds here is the immuneACCESS table cut down to in-frame rearrangements. Part of the clones is not present; checked against another copy, under half of the missing clones reflect an unresolved V gene, and the others are unexplained. D and trimming come from the DNA, and the V and J calls and clone size come from that table. The sample has hundreds of thousands of clones on record, 84% of them singletons. The top ten clonotypes cover 15% to 20% of the sample.

Study-wide conclusions, independent of this receptor: The amount of clinical and demographic metadata varied by source and participant and was provided uncurated.

Remarks on this clone: Its antigen remains unidentified. The input lacks base qualities; no much larger clone sits a single base away.

Collaborating institutions collected whole blood in K2EDTA tubes following their own protocols. For TCRbeta analysis, collaborator samples were shipped as frozen whole blood, as isolated PBMCs, or as DNA extracted from either sample type. Reading from cysteine to phenylalanine, the CDR3 counts 16 amino acids. The DNA shown is the 48-base CDR3, in frame from base 1. V is clipped by 1 base and J by 2 bases, and the sequence between their germline boundaries is 14 bases long. Sequences LNHDA (CDR1) and SQIVND (CDR2) are obtained from the germline V gene (reference sequence). Sequencing input: peripheral blood. Recombination joined TRBV19 with TRBJ1-1; TRBD1 might be the D gene, on 6 matching bases. This TCR derives from a man aged 25 to 45 with active or convalescent COVID-19. The DNA reads as follows: TGTGCCAGTAGTATAGGGATTACAGGGAGTAACACTGAAGCTTTCTTT. The resulting protein is CASSIGITGSNTEAFF.